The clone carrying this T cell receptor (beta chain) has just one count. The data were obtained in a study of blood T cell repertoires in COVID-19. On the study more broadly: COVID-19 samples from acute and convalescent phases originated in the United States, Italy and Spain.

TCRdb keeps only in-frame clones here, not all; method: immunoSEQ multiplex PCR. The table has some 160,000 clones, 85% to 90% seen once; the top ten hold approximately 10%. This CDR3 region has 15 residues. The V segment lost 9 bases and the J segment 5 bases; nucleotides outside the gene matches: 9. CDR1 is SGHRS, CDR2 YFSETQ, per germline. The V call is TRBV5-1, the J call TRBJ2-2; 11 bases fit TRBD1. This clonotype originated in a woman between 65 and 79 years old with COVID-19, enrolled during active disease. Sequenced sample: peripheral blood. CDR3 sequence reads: CATGVGTGGTGELFF. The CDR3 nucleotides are TGCGCCACCGGAGTAGGGACAGGGGGAACCGGGGAGCTGTTTTTT.